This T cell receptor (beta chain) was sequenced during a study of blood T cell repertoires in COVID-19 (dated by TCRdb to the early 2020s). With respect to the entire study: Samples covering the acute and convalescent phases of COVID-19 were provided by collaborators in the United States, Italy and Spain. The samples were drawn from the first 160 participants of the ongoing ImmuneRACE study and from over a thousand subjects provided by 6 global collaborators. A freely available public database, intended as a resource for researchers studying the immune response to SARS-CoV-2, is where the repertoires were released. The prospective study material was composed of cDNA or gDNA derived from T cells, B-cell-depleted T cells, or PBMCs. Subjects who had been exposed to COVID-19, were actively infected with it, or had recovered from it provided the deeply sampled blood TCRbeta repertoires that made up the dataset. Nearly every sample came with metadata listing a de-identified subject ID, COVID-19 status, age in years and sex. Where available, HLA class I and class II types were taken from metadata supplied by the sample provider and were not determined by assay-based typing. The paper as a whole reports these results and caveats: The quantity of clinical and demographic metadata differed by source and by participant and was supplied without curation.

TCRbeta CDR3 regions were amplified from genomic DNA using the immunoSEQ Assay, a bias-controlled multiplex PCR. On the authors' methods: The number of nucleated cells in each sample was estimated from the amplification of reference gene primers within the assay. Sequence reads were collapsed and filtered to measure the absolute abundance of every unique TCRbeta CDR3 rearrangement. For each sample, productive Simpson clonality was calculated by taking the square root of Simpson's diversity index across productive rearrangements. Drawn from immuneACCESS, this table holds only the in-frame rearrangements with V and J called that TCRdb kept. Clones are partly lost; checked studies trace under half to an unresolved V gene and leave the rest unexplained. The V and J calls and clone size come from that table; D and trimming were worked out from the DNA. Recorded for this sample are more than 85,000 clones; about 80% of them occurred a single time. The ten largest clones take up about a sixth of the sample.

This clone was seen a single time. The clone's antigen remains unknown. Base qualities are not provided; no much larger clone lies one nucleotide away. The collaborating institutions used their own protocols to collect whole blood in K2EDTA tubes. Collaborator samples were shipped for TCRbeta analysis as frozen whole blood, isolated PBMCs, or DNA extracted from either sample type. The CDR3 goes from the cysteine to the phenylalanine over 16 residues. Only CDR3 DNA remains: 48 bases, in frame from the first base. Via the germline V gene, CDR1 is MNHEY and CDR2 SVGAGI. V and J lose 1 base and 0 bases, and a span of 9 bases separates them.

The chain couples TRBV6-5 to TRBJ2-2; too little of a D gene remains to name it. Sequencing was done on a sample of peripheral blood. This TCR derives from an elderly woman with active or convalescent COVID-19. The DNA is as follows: TGTGCCAGCAGTTACTTAGGCGGTGCGAACACCGGGGAGCTGTTTTTT. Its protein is CASSYLGGANTGELFF.